This T cell receptor (beta chain) was captured by sequencing in a study of T cell repertoires and HLA-DP antigens. Looking at the study overall: CD4+ T cells were cocultured with HeLa cells expressing HLA-DP.

Germline-derived CDR1 and CDR2 are SGDLS and YYNGEE. V was pared by 6 bases and J by 7 bases, with 7 bases between. The CDR3 is made up of 11 amino acids. The table came from immunoSEQ multiplex PCR; TCRdb's copy has only in-frame clones and leaves some out. The table includes fewer than 95,000 clones, about 89% detected once. With regard to this clone: Antigen specificity is unknown.

The clonotype comes from a man in his forties or fifties in good health and CMV-seronegative. The chain couples TRBV9 to TRBJ1-4; D gene unclear. Sequencing input: CD4+ T cells from PBMCs. CDR3 in DNA: TGTGCCAGCAATAGGGTTGAAAAACTGTTTTTT. It translates to CASNRVEKLFF. Looking up the rest from reference TRBV9 and TRBJ1-4 gives the full variable domain: DSGVTQTPKHLITATGQRVTLRCSPRSGDLSVYWYQQSLDQGLQFLIQYYNGEERAKGNILERFSAQQFPDLHSELNLSSLELGDSALYFCASNRVEKLFFGSGTQLSVL.